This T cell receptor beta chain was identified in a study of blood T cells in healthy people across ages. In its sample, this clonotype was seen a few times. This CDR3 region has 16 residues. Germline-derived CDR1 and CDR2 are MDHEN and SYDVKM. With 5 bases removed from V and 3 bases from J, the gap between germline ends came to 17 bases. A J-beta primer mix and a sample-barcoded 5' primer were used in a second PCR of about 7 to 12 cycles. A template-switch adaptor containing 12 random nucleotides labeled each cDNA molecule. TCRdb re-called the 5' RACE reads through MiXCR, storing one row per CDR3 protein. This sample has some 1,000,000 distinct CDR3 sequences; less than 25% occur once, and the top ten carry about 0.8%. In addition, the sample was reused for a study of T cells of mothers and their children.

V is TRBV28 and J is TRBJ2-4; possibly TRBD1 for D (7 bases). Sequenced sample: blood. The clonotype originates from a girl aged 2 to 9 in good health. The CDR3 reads CASSATGEEGKNIQYF. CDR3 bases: TGTGCCAGCAGTGCCACAGGGGAGGAGGGCAAAAACATTCAGTACTTC.